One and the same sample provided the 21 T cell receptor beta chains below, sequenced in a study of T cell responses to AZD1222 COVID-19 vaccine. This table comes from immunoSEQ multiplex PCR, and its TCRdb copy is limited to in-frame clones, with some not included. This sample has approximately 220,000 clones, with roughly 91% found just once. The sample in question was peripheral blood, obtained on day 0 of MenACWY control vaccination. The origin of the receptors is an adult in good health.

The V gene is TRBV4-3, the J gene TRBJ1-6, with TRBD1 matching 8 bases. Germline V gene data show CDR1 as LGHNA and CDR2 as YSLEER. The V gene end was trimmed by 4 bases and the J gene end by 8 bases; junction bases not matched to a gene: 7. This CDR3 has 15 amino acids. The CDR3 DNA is TGCGCCAGCAGCCTCAGGACAGGGTTCGATTCACCCCTCCACTTT. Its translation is CASSLRTGFDSPLHF.

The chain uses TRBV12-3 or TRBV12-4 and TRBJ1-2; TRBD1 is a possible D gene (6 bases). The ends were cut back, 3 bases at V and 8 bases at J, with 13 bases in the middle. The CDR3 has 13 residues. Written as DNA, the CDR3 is TGTGCCAGCAGTTTTCACGGGGGCTGGGGCTACACCTTC. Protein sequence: CASSFHGGWGYTF.

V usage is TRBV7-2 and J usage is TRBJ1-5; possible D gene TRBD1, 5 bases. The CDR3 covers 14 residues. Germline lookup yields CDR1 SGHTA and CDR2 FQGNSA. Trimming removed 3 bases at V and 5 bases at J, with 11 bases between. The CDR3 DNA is TGTGCCAGCAGCTTGGTAGGGGTTGATCAGCCCCAGCATTTT. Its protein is CASSLVGVDQPQHF.

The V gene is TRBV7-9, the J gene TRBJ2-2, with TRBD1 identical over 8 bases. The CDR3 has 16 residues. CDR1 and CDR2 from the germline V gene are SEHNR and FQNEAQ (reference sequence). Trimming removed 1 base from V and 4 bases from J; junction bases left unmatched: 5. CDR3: CASSLGTGFFTGELFF. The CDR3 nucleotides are TGTGCCAGCAGCTTAGGGACAGGGTTCTTCACCGGGGAGCTGTTTTTT.

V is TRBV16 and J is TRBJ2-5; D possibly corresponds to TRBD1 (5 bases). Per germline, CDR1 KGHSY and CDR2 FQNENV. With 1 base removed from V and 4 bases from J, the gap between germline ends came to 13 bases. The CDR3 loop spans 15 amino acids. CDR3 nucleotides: TGTGCCAGCAGCCAATATAACAGGCAGGCAGAGACCCAGTACTTC. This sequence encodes CASSQYNRQAETQYF.

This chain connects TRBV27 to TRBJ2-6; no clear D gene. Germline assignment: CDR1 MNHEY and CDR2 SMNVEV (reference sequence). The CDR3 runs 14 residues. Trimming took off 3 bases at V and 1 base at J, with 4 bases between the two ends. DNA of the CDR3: TGTGCCAGCAGTTTTTCGTCTGGGGCCAACGTCCTGACTTTC. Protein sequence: CASSFSSGANVLTF.

The CDR3 nucleotides read TGTGCCAGCAGGGGCGGGCGCGACTATGGCTACACCTTC. This sequence encodes CASRGGRDYGYTF. This chain connects TRBV7-8 to TRBJ1-2; D gene unclear. Trimming took off 6 bases at V and 3 bases at J, with 11 bases between the two ends. The germline V gene encodes CDR1 SGHVS and CDR2 FQNEAQ. The CDR3 runs 13 residues.

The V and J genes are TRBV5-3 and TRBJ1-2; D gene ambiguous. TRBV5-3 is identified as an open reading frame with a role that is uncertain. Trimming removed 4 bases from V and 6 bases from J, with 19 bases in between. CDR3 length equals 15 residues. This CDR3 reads CARSDQYGVWDGYTF. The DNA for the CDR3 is TGTGCCAGAAGCGACCAATACGGGGTTTGGGATGGCTACACCTTC.

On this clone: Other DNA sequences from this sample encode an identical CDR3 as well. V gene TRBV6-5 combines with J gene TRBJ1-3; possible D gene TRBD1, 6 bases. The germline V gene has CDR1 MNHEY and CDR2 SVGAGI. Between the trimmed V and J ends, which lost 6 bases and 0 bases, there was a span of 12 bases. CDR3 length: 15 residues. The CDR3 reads CASSSDRYSGNTIYF. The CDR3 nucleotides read TGTGCCAGCAGCTCGGACAGATACTCTGGAAACACCATATATTTT.

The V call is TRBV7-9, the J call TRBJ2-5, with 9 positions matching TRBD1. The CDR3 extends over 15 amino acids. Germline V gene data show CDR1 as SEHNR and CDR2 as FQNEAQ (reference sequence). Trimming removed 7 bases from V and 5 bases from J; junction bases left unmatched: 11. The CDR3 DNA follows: TGTGCCAGCACGCGAATGGGACAGGGTCGGGAGACCCAGTACTTC. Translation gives CASTRMGQGRETQYF.

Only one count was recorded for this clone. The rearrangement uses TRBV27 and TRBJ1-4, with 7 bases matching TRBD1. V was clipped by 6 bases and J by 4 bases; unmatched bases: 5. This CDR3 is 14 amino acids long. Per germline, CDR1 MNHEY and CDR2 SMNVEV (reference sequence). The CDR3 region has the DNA TGTGCCAGCAGAAAGACAGGGAATAATGAAAAACTGTTTTTT. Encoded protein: CASRKTGNNEKLFF.

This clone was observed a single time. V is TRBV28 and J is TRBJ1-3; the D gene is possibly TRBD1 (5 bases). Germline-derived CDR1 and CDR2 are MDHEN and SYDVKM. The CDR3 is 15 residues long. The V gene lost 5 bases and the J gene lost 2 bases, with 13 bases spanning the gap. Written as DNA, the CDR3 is TGTGCCAGCAGTCCCTATAGGGGCCCTGGAAACACCATATATTTT. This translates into CASSPYRGPGNTIYF.

The CDR3 is CATTQTRSSYNEQFF. CDR3 in DNA: TGTGCCACCACACAGACCCGGAGCTCCTACAATGAGCAGTTCTTC. This chain connects TRBV27 to TRBJ2-1; D gene ambiguous. This CDR3 has 15 amino acids. V lost 10 bases and J 0 bases, leaving 16 bases between the germline ends. Germline V lookup: CDR1 MNHEY, CDR2 SMNVEV (reference sequence).

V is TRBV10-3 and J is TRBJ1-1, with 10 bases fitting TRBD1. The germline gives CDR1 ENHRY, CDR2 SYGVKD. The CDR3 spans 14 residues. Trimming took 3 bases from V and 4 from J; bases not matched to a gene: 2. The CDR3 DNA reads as TGTGCCATCAGTGATCGGACAGGGGGCACTGAAGCTTTCTTT. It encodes CAISDRTGGTEAFF.

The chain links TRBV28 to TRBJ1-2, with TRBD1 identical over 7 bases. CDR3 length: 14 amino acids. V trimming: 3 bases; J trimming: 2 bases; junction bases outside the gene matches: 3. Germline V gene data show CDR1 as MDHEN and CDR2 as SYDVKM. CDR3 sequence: CASSLGQPNYGYTF. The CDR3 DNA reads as TGTGCCAGCAGTTTGGGACAGCCAAACTATGGCTACACCTTC.

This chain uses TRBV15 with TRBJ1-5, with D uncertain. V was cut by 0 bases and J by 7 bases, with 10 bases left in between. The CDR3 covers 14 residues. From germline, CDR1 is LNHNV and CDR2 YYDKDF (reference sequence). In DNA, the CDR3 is TGTGCCACCAGCAGAGATTTAGGAGGGCAGCCCCAGCATTTT. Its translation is CATSRDLGGQPQHF.

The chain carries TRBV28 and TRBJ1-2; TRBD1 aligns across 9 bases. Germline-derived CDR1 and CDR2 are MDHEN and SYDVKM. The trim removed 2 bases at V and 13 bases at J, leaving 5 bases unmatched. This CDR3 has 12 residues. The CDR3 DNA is TGTGCCAGCAGTTTACCGGGACAGGGTGCCACCTTC. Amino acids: CASSLPGQGATF.

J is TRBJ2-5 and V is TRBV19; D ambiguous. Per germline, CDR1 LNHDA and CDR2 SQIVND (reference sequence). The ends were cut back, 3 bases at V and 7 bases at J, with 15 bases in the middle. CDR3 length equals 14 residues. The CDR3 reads CASSIAQPPATQYF. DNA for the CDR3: TGTGCCAGTAGTATTGCACAGCCACCCGCGACCCAGTACTTC. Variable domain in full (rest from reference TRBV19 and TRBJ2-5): DGGITQSPKYLFRKEGQNVTLSCEQNLNHDAMYWYRQDPGQGLRLIYYSQIVNDFQKGDIAEGYSVSREKKESFPLTVTSAQKNPTAFYLCASSIAQPPATQYFGPGTRLLVL.

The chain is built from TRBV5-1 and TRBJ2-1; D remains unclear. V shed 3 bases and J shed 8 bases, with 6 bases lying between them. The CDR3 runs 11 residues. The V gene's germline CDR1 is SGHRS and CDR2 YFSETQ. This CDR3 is CASSSDHEQFF. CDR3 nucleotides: TGCGCCAGCAGCTCCGACCATGAGCAGTTCTTC.

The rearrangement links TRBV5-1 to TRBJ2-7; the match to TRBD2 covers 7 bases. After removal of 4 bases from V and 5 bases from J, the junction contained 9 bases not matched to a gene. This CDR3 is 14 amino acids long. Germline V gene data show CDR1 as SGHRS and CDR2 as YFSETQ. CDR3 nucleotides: TGCGCCAGCAGCAGCGGGACCGTCTTCAACGAGCAGTACTTC. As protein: CASSSGTVFNEQYF.

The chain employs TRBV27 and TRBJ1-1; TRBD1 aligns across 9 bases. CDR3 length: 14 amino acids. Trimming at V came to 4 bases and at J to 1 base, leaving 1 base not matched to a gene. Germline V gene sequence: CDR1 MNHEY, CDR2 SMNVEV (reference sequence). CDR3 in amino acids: CASSWDRANTEAFF. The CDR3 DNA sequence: TGTGCCAGCAGTTGGGACAGGGCGAACACTGAAGCTTTCTTT.